This T cell receptor beta chain originates from a study of shared T cell receptors in the human thymus. The repertoire was sequenced with immunoSEQ multiplex PCR; TCRdb's copy has only in-frame clones and lacks some. The sample shows some 400,000 clones, more than 85% of them seen only once. Trimming removed 0 bases from V and 7 bases from J; junction bases left unmatched: 4. The CDR3 totals 16 residues. Germline V lookup: CDR1 SGDLS, CDR2 YYNGEE. Material: thymocytes. This receptor was identified in a human donor. This chain connects TRBV9 to TRBJ2-1, with 13 bases fitting TRBD2. DNA for the CDR3: TGTGCCAGCAGCGTAGGGACTAGCGGGAGCTTAAATGAGCAGTTCTTC. Its translation is CASSVGTSGSLNEQFF.